The T cell receptor beta chain described here comes from a study of blood T cell repertoires in COVID-19. Study at large: Acute-phase and convalescent COVID-19 samples originated in the United States, Italy and Spain. PBMCs, B-cell-depleted T cells, or T cells were the source of the cDNA or gDNA that made up the material.

Using immunoSEQ multiplex PCR, the repertoire was profiled, and TCRdb retains in-frame clones only, with some absent. This table holds roughly 150,000 clones, roughly four fifths found once. This CDR3 contains 12 residues. The V gene's germline CDR1 is SGHRS and CDR2 YFSETQ. The ends were cut back, 0 bases at V and 5 bases at J, with 6 bases in the middle. The sample comprised peripheral blood. The chain combines TRBV5-1 with TRBJ2-7; the D gene is possibly TRBD1 (5 bases). The TCR was taken from a woman aged 80 or older with acute or convalescent COVID-19. The CDR3 region has the DNA TGCGCCAGCAGCTTGGAAGGGGACGAGCAGTACTTC. Translated: CASSLEGDEQYF.